One and the same sample provided the 8 T cell receptor beta chains below, sequenced in a study of blood T cell repertoires in COVID-19. Method: immunoSEQ multiplex PCR; TCRdb's copy keeps in-frame clones and lacks some. The sample lists about 500,000 clones; roughly nine tenths were seen once. The sequencing input was peripheral blood. These receptors were taken from a man younger than 30 with COVID-19, enrolled during active disease.

This chain connects TRBV7-9 to TRBJ2-7; perhaps TRBD2 as D (7 bases). Germline CDR1 reads SEHNR; CDR2 reads FQNEAQ (reference sequence). The CDR3 loop spans 15 amino acids. The V end lost 6 bases, the J end lost 1 base, and 16 bases lay between the germline ends. The CDR3: CASRPGGGPSYEQYF. The CDR3 DNA reads TGTGCCAGCAGACCGGGGGGCGGACCATCCTACGAGCAGTACTTC. Supplemented by reference TRBV7-9 and TRBJ2-7, the full variable domain reads DTGVSQNPRHKITKRGQNVTFRCDPISEHNRLYWYRQTLGQGPEFLTYFQNEAQLEKSRLLSDRFSAERPKGSFSTLEIQRTEQGDSAMYLCASRPGGGPSYEQYFGPGTRLTVT.

In this sample, this clone turned up a few times. The chain links TRBV6-5 to TRBJ1-4; the D is unclear. Trimming pared 11 bases from V and 8 bases from J, leaving 9 bases between. Germline V CDR1 and CDR2: MNHEY, SVGAGI. The CDR3 is 10 residues long. The chain's CDR3 is CAVQAEKLFF. The DNA of the CDR3 is TGTGCCGTCCAGGCCGAAAAACTGTTTTTT.

The chain is built from TRBV6-5 and TRBJ1-5; D may be TRBD1 (6 bases). CDR1 and CDR2 (germline): MNHEY, SVGAGI. V gave up 0 bases and J gave up 4 bases, with 10 bases separating them. This CDR3 region has 15 residues. The DNA of the CDR3 is TGTGCCAGCAGTTACTCGAGGGACAAGAATCAGCCCCAGCATTTT. This gives the protein CASSYSRDKNQPQHF.

The V call is TRBV19, the J call TRBJ1-1, with 7 bases aligning to TRBD1. V lost 7 bases to trimming and J lost 1 base; unmatched junction nucleotides: 6. The CDR3 consists of 14 residues. Germline-derived CDR1 and CDR2 are LNHDA and SQIVND (reference sequence). CDR3 protein: CASTRQGGNTEAFF. The CDR3, as DNA: TGTGCCAGTACACGACAGGGAGGGAACACTGAAGCTTTCTTT.

This chain uses TRBV29-1 with TRBJ2-1, with TRBD1 as a possible D gene (6 bases). The CDR3 is 15 amino acids. Looked up from germline, CDR1 is SQVTM and CDR2 is ANQGSEA. Trimming took off 6 bases at V and 10 bases at J, with 25 bases between the two ends. CDR3: CSVASRHREFGEQFF. CDR3 nucleotide sequence: TGCAGCGTGGCGAGTCGGCACAGGGAATTCGGCGAGCAGTTCTTC.

The chain combines TRBV18 with TRBJ1-5; D remains unclear. CDR3 length: 15 amino acids. Germline CDR1 reads KGHSH; CDR2 reads LQKENI. The germline V and J ends were trimmed by 5 bases and 6 bases, with 17 bases remaining between them. The CDR3: CASSEDGLGSQPQHF. The CDR3 DNA sequence: TGTGCCAGCTCAGAGGACGGGCTAGGGAGTCAGCCCCAGCATTTT.

The rearrangement joins TRBV5-5 to TRBJ1-4; 12 nucleotides agree with TRBD1. V gave up 6 bases and J gave up 10 bases; unmatched junction bases: 7. The CDR3 has 14 amino acids. Germline V CDR1 and CDR2: SGHKS, YYEKEE (reference sequence). The CDR3 coding sequence is TGTGCCAGCAATGGGGACAGGGGGCGGGGAAAACTGTTTTTT. Translating gives CASNGDRGRGKLFF.

This clone was seen just once. The V call is TRBV5-4, the J call TRBJ2-2; 11 positions match TRBD1. This CDR3 region has 20 residues. V trimming: 5 bases; J trimming: 0 bases; junction bases outside the gene matches: 15. CDR1 is SGHNT and CDR2 is YYREEE in the germline V gene (reference sequence). The DNA of the CDR3 is TGTGCCAGCAGGAGTTTCCCTTTGCGGGACAGGGGGTCGAACACCGGGGAGCTGTTTTTT. This sequence encodes CASRSFPLRDRGSNTGELFF.